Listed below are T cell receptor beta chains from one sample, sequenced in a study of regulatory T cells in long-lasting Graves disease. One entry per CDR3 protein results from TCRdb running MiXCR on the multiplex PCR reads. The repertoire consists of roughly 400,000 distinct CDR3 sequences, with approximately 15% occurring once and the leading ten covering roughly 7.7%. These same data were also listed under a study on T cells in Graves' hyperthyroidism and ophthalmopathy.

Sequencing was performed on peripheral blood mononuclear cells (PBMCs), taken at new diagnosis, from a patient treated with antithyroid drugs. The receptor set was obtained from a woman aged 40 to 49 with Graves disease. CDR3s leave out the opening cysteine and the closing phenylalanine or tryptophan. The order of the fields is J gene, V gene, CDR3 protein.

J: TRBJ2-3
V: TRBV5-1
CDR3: ASRRAGTASTDTQY

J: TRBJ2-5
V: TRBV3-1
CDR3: ASSQESEVQWTGQETQY

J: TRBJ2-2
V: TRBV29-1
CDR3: SVEDRGIGELF

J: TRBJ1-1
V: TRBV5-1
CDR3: ASSLGSQGGTEAF

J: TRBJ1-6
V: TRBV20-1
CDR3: SATGQGGGILNSPLH

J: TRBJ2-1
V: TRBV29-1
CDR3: SEWGASGTHGGHEQF

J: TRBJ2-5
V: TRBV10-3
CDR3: AISIAAGETQY

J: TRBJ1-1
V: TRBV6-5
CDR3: ASSYSTGNRLGWTEAF

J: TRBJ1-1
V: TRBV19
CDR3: ASSISGRTNTEAF

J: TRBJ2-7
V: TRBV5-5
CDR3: ASSFGQGAWDEQY

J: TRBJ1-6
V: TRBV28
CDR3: AGRTVNSPLH

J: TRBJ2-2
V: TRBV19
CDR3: ASSTTRDSFTGELF

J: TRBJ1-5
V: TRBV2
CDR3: ASSEGQDSNQPQH

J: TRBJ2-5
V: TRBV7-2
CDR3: ASSYSAGGNEQL

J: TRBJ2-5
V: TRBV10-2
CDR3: ASSRTGVETQY

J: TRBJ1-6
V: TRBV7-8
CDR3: ASNRQTDNSPLH

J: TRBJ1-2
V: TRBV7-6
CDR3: ASSLGPLRGYT

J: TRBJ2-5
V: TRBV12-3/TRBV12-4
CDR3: ASSPRDSETQY

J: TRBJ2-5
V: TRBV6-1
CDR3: ASRRAGGETQY

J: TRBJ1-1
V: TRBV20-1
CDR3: SAREPQGFKYRAF

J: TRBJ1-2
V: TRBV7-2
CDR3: ASSSESRDSNYGYT

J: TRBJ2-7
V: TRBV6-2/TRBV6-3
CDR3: ASRPPGGPDEQY

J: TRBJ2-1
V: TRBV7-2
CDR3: ASSRDFGYNEQF

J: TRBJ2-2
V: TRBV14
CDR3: ASSQEYFPNTGELF

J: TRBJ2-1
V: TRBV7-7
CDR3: ASSPRDLAGSYNEQF

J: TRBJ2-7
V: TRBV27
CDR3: ASSDGQGYYEQY